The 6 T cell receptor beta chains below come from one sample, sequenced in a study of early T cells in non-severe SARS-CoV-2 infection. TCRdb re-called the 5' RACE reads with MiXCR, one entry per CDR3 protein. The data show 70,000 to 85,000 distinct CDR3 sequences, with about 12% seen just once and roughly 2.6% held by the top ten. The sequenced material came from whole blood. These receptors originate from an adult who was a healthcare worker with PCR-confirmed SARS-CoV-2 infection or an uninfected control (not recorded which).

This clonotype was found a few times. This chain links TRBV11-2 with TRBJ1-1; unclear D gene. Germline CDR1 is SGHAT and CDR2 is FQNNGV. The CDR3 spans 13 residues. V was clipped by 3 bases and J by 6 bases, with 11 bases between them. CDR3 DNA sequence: TGTGCCAGCAGCTTCATTGAAACGTCTGAAGCTTTCTTT. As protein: CASSFIETSEAFF.

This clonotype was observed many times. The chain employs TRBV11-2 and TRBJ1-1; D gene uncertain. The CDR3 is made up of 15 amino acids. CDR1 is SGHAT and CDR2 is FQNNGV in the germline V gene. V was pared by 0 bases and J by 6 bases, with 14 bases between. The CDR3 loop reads CASSLEVTSYSEAFF. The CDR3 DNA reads TGTGCCAGCAGCTTAGAAGTGACCTCATACTCTGAAGCTTTCTTT.

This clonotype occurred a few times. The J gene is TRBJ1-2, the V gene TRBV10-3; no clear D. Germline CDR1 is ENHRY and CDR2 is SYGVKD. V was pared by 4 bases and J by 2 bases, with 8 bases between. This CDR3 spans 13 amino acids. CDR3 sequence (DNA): TGTGCCATCAGTGGAGGTGCGAACTATGGCTACACCTTC. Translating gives CAISGGANYGYTF.

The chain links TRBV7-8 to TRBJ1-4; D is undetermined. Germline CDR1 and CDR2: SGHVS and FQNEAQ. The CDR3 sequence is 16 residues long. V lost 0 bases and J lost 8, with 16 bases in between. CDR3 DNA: TGTGCCAGCAGCTTAGCGAACGGTCACGCAACCGAAAAACTGTTTTTT. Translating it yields CASSLANGHATEKLFF. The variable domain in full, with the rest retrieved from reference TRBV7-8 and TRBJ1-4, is GAGVSQSPRYKVAKRGQDVALRCDPISGHVSLFWYQQALGQGPEFLTYFQNEAQLDKSGLPSDRFFAERPEGSVSTLKIQRTQQEDSAVYLCASSLANGHATEKLFFGSGTQLSVL.

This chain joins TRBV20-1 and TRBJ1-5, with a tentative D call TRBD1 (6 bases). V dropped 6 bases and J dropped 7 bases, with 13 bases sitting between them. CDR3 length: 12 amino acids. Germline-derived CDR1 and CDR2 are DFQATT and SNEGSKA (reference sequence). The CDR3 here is CSANRVGQPQHF. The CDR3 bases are TGCAGTGCCAACAGGGTTGGCCAGCCCCAGCATTTT.

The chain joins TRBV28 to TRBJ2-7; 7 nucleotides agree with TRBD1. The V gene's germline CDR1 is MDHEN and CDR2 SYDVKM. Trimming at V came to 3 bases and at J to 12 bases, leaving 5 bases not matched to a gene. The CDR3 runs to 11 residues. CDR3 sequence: CASSFDRASYF. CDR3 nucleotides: TGTGCCAGCAGTTTCGACAGGGCCTCGTACTTC.